These T cell receptor beta chains were read from a single sample in a study of T cell responses to AZD1222 COVID-19 vaccine. Profiling relied on immunoSEQ multiplex PCR, and the TCRdb table lists in-frame clones only, not all of them. The table lists some 150,000 clones, about 88% of them singletons. This specimen consisted of peripheral blood, obtained 28 days after the second AZD1222 dose. These receptors were obtained from an adult who received the AZD1222 COVID-19 vaccine. CDR3s include the opening cysteine and the closing phenylalanine or tryptophan. Each record gives: D gene, clone size, V gene, J gene, CDR3 DNA, CDR3 protein. D genes are given only for firm matches. Not all rows give a size; the values are once, few, many and, for expanded clones, a class.

TRBD2	NA	TRBV10-3	TRBJ2-3	TGTGCCATCAGTGCTACCGGGACTAGAGAGGATACGCAGTATTTT	CAISATGTREDTQYF
NA	NA	TRBV5-1	TRBJ1-1	TGCGCCAGCAGTGACAGGTGGGACACTGAAGCTTTCTTT	CASSDRWDTEAFF
NA	NA	TRBV3-1/TRBV3-2	TRBJ2-7	TGTGCCAGCAGTTTTGAGGGAAGCTACGAGCAGTACTTC	CASSFEGSYEQYF
NA	NA	TRBV21-1	TRBJ1-1	TGTGCCAGCAGCACCTCAGAGTTTGAAGCTTTCTTT	CASSTSEFEAFF
NA	NA	TRBV12-3/TRBV12-4	TRBJ1-1	TGTGCCAGCAGTTTATCCCAAGTCCCTGAAGCTTTCTTT	CASSLSQVPEAFF
NA	NA	TRBV7-9	TRBJ2-2	TGTGCCAGCAGCTTAAGGGCTGTTAACACCGGGGAGCTGTTTTTT	CASSLRAVNTGELFF
NA	once	TRBV7-2	TRBJ2-2	TGTGCCAACCTAGGAGGGGCCACCGGGGAGCTGTTTTTT	CANLGGATGELFF
NA	NA	TRBV6-1	TRBJ1-6	TGTGCCAGCAGTGAAGGAGTCTATAATTCACCCCTCCACTTT	CASSEGVYNSPLHF
TRBD1	NA	TRBV5-6	TRBJ1-1	TGTGCCAGCAGCTTGGCGACAGGGACGGCTGAAGCTTTCTTT	CASSLATGTAEAFF
NA	once	TRBV6-5	TRBJ2-7	TGTGCCAGCAGTTACCTCACCGGCAGCCGCACCTACGAGCAGTACTTC	CASSYLTGSRTYEQYF
NA	NA	TRBV30	TRBJ1-6	TGTGCCTGGAGTCTATCGCAGCAATTTCCCTATAATTCACCCCTCCACTTT	CAWSLSQQFPYNSPLHF